Given below is one T cell receptor beta chain in context. The data originate from a study of PD-L1 blockade in urothelial cancer. Across the study: Between 0 and 3 prior chemotherapy regimens had been given to patients. Analyzed time points were 3 weeks (second dose) and 6 weeks after therapy began.

Sequencing used immunoSEQ multiplex PCR; TCRdb keeps in-frame clones, though not all of them. The sample contains roughly 17,000 clones, 89% of which appear only once. The CDR3 extends over 16 amino acids. Time point defined: pretreatment peripheral blood. Pretreatment sampling and on-treatment sampling together yielded between 1 and 8 samples for each patient. The sequencing here drew on PBMCs, taken around atezolizumab (anti-PD-L1) treatment. The TCR originated in a man between 65 and 85 years old with urothelial cancer. The chain has TRBV12-2 and TRBJ2-5; TRBD2 reflects the table's D call only, with no check against the DNA. TRBV12-2 is designated a pseudogene. For the CDR3, the DNA is TGTGCAAGTCGCTTACCCAGTGAGGGGGGGGCTGAGACCCAGTACTTC. Amino acid sequence: CASRLPSEGGAETQYF.